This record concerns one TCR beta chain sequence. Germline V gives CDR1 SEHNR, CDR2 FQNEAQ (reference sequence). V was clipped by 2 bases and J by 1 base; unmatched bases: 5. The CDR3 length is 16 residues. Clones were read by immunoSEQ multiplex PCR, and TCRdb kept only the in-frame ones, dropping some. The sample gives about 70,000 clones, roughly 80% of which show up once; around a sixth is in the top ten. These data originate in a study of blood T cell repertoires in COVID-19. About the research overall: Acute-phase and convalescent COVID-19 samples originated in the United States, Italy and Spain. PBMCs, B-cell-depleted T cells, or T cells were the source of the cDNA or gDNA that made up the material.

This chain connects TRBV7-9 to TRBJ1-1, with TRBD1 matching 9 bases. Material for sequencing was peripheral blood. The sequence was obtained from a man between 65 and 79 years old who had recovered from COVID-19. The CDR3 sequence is CASSLPGQGGNTEAFF. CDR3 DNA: TGTGCCAGCAGCTTACCGGGACAGGGCGGGAACACTGAAGCTTTCTTT.